This T cell receptor (beta chain) was profiled in a study of CD8+CD57+ T cells in acquired aplastic anemia. V lost 8 bases and J lost 2, with 16 bases in between. CDR3 size: 14 residues. TCR beta VDJ and CDR3 were profiled, and genomic DNA was the template. TCRdb used MiXCR to reprocess the reads, holding one entry per CDR3 protein. The data contain under 350,000 distinct CDR3 sequences, under 60% of them seen just once; the ten biggest clones take up 1% to 1.5%. Only patients with CD8+CD57+ cell expansion on flow cytometry were chosen for sequencing. The genes are TRBV12-3 or TRBV12-4 and TRBJ2-7; weak D call: TRBD1 (7 bases). The source is a human donor with aplastic anemia. Sequencing was carried out using sorted CD4+, CD8+, or CD8+CD57+ T cells (not recorded which) from PBMCs. The DNA of the CDR3 is TGTGCCAGCGGCCGCGGGGACAGAGCCTACGAGCAGTACTTC. Its protein is CASGRGDRAYEQYF.